Shown below are 27 T cell receptor beta chains from a single sample sequenced in a study of somatic mutations in cytotoxic T cells in rheumatoid arthritis. Clones were sequenced by immunoSEQ multiplex PCR, and TCRdb holds only the in-frame ones, with some missing. This table holds 20,000 or so clones, over 75% found once. The sample was CD8+ T cells sorted from blood. The source is a man aged 18 to 29 with rheumatoid arthritis.

The rearrangement links TRBV15 to TRBJ2-3, with D unclear. Germline loops: CDR1 LNHNV, CDR2 YYDKDF (reference sequence). Trimming removed 0 bases from V and 1 base from J, with 8 bases in between. This CDR3 has 15 amino acids. The CDR3 DNA is TGTGCCACCAGCAGAGATAGGACCGGCACAGATACGCAGTATTTT. The encoded protein is CATSRDRTGTDTQYF.

DNA of the CDR3: TGTGCCAGCAGCGCACAGGGGTGGGGCAATCAGCCCCAGCATTTT. Its translation is CASSAQGWGNQPQHF. The rearrangement uses TRBV9 and TRBJ1-5; 7 bases are a match to TRBD1. This CDR3 is built from 15 residues. Germline CDR1 SGDLS, CDR2 YYNGEE. After removal of 3 bases from V and 2 bases from J, the junction contained 5 bases not matched to a gene.

This rearrangement joins TRBV9 to TRBJ1-1, with TRBD1 as a possible D gene (6 bases). Trimming left V 2 bases short and J 1 base short, with 12 bases between. Germline V gene lookup returns CDR1 SGDLS and CDR2 YYNGEE. The CDR3 spans 15 residues. The CDR3 region is CASSVSTGENTEAFF. The CDR3 DNA follows: TGTGCCAGCAGCGTTTCGACAGGAGAGAACACTGAAGCTTTCTTT.

The chain links TRBV7-8 to TRBJ2-4, with 8 bases lining up with TRBD2. Germline CDR1 is SGHVS and CDR2 is FQNEAQ. This CDR3 is built from 17 residues. V was pared by 1 base and J by 7 bases, with 12 bases of the junction left unmatched. CDR3 coding DNA: TGTGCCAGCAGCTTAGTTTATGGGACCCCGGGGGGGAACATTCAGTACTTC. Its translation: CASSLVYGTPGGNIQYF.

The CDR3 nucleotides read TGCGCCAGCAGCCAAGGAACAGAAAAACTGTTTTTT. Its translation is CASSQGTEKLFF. The V call is TRBV4-3, the J call TRBJ1-4; D uncertain. This CDR3 contains 12 residues. CDR1 and CDR2 (germline): LGHNA, YSLEER. V dropped 1 base and J dropped 8 bases, with 5 bases sitting between them.

The rearrangement joins TRBV15 to TRBJ1-1, with D uncertain. This CDR3 region has 13 residues. V was trimmed by 3 bases and J by 1 base, leaving 6 bases between them. CDR1 and CDR2 from the germline V gene are LNHNV and YYDKDF (reference sequence). The CDR3 nucleotides read TGTGCCACCAGCAGGGCCGAGAACACTGAAGCTTTCTTT. Translating it yields CATSRAENTEAFF. The entire variable domain, with the rest obtained from reference TRBV15 and TRBJ1-1, is as follows: DAMVIQNPRYQVTQFGKPVTLSCSQTLNHNVMYWYQQKSSQAPKLLFHYYDKDFNNEADTPDNFQSRRPNTSFCFLDIRSPGLGDTAMYLCATSRAENTEAFFGQGTRLTVV.

V is TRBV15 and J is TRBJ2-3; 7 positions match TRBD1. This CDR3 spans 15 amino acids. J lost 0 bases, V lost 3 bases, and 3 bases had no gene match. Germline V gene sequence: CDR1 LNHNV, CDR2 YYDKDF (reference sequence). CDR3 amino acids: CATSRGTVSTDTQYF. CDR3 nucleotides: TGTGCCACCAGCAGGGGGACAGTTAGCACAGATACGCAGTATTTT.

V usage is TRBV28 and J usage is TRBJ1-1; maybe TRBD1 (6 bases). V gave up 5 bases and J gave up 5 bases, with 15 bases separating them. The CDR3 is 14 residues long. Germline loops: CDR1 MDHEN, CDR2 SYDVKM. DNA of the CDR3: TGTGCCAGCAGTCTGACAGGACACTGGACTGAAGCTTTCTTT. This translates into CASSLTGHWTEAFF.

DNA for the CDR3: TGCACCAGCAGCCACCCGGGACTAGTTGCTGAGCAGTTCTTC. Amino acid sequence: CTSSHPGLVAEQFF. The chain is built from TRBV1 and TRBJ2-1; TRBD2, as called in the table, went unchecked against the DNA. TRBV1 is a recognized pseudogene. This CDR3 is built from 14 residues.

This clone appeared once. The chain carries TRBV7-9 and TRBJ2-4; a possible D gene is TRBD1 (6 bases). Looked up from germline, CDR1 is SEHNR and CDR2 is FQNEAQ (reference sequence). The CDR3 has 14 residues. V was trimmed by 2 bases and J by 12 bases, leaving 17 bases between them. CDR3 in amino acids: CASSLTGQPFSQYF. CDR3 bases: TGTGCCAGCAGCTTAACCGGACAGCCCTTTTCTCAGTACTTC.

The gene calls are TRBV7-9 and TRBJ1-2; D is uncertain. V was shortened by 1 base and J by 0 bases, with 15 bases between the two germline ends. Looked up from germline, CDR1 is SEHNR and CDR2 is FQNEAQ (reference sequence). The CDR3 consists of 17 residues. This CDR3 is CASSLENSFPSNYGYTF. DNA for the CDR3: TGTGCCAGCAGCTTAGAGAACAGCTTCCCATCTAACTATGGCTACACCTTC. The full variable domain, with the rest looked up from reference TRBV7-9 and TRBJ1-2, is DTGVSQNPRHKITKRGQNVTFRCDPISEHNRLYWYRQTLGQGPEFLTYFQNEAQLEKSRLLSDRFSAERPKGSFSTLEIQRTEQGDSAMYLCASSLENSFPSNYGYTFGSGTRLTVV.

This clone was detected only once. V and J are TRBV4-3 and TRBJ2-1; 12 nucleotides line up with TRBD2. CDR1 and CDR2 (germline): LGHNA, YSLEER. Trimming took 5 bases from V and 8 from J; bases not matched to a gene: 10. This CDR3 spans 16 amino acids. The CDR3 nucleotides read TGCGCCAGCAGCTACTCAGCTAGCGGGGGGGCGGATGAGCAGTTCTTC. Translating gives CASSYSASGGADEQFF.

This chain uses TRBV6-1 with TRBJ1-1; 7 bases match TRBD1. From germline, CDR1 is MNHNS and CDR2 SASEGT. This CDR3 spans 15 amino acids. V shed 1 base and J 6 bases; nucleotides not matched to a gene: 8. The CDR3: CASSEGDREFAEAFF. The CDR3 DNA reads TGTGCCAGCAGTGAAGGAGACAGGGAGTTTGCTGAAGCTTTCTTT.

This clone is a singleton in its sample. CDR3 in DNA: TGTGCCAGCAGTTACGAGACTCCCAGGGGGTTAGGTGGCTACACCTTC. It translates to CASSYETPRGLGGYTF. V usage is TRBV6-5 and J usage is TRBJ1-2, with 7 bases that match TRBD1. V dropped 2 bases and J dropped 7; count of bases not matched to a gene: 13. The CDR3 covers 16 residues. From germline, CDR1 is MNHEY and CDR2 SVGAGI.

The chain joins TRBV27 to TRBJ2-7, with D perhaps matching TRBD1 (6 bases). The V end was cut by 0 bases, the J end by 5 bases, with 14 bases between. Germline CDR1 and CDR2: MNHEY and SMNVEV (reference sequence). The CDR3 is 15 residues long. CDR3 DNA sequence: TGTGCCAGCAGTTTATCTTCAGGGGCGCGAAACGAGCAGTACTTC. Translating gives CASSLSSGARNEQYF.

V usage is TRBV6-4 and J usage is TRBJ2-3, with D perhaps being TRBD1 or TRBD2 (6 bases each). Germline-derived CDR1 and CDR2 are MRHNA and SNTAGT. V dropped 3 bases and J dropped 6 bases, with 16 bases sitting between them. The CDR3 spans 15 residues. CDR3 residues: CASSERDGGYDTQYF. The CDR3 nucleotides read TGTGCCAGCAGTGAGAGGGACGGGGGCTACGATACGCAGTATTTT.

This chain joins TRBV27 and TRBJ2-7; 10 bases map to TRBD1. The V gene end was trimmed by 6 bases and the J gene end by 7 bases; junction bases not matched to a gene: 9. The CDR3 sequence is 14 residues long. Germline CDR1 is MNHEY and CDR2 is SMNVEV (reference sequence). CDR3 coding DNA: TGTGCCAGCAGCTGGGACAGGGGAGGAGGGGAGCAGTACTTC. Its translation is CASSWDRGGGEQYF.

The V and J genes are TRBV30 and TRBJ1-1, with 9 bases matching TRBD1. V lost 3 bases to trimming and J lost 4 bases; unmatched junction nucleotides: 9. The CDR3 totals 15 residues. Germline V gives CDR1 GTSNPN, CDR2 SVGIG (reference sequence). The CDR3 DNA reads as TGTGCCTGGAGCGAGGACAGGGGAGGAGGCACTGAAGCTTTCTTT. It yields the protein CAWSEDRGGGTEAFF. The entire variable domain, with the rest obtained from reference TRBV30 and TRBJ1-1, is as follows: SQTIHQWPATLVQPVGSPLSLECTVEGTSNPNLYWYRQAAGRGLQLLFYSVGIGQISSEVPQNLSASRPQDRQFILSSKKLLLSDSGFYLCAWSEDRGGGTEAFFGQGTRLTVV.

This rearrangement joins TRBV7-2 to TRBJ2-7; perhaps TRBD2 as D (6 bases). From germline, CDR1 is SGHTA and CDR2 FQGNSA. The CDR3 runs to 15 residues. Trimming took off 8 bases at V and 2 bases at J, with 19 bases between the two ends. CDR3 DNA sequence: TGTGCCAGCCCTCTGGTCCCCACGGGGGCCTACGAGCAGTACTTC. It translates to CASPLVPTGAYEQYF.

J is TRBJ1-1 and V is TRBV2; unclear D gene. Germline values: CDR1 SNHLY, CDR2 FYNNEI. CDR3 length: 16 amino acids. Trimming cost V 7 bases and J 8 bases, with 26 bases left between them. In nucleotides, the CDR3 is TGTGCCAGCACTGTGTGGGATGGGAAGAAAAGGGCCGAAGCTTTCTTT. Encoded protein: CASTVWDGKKRAEAFF.

The J gene is TRBJ1-4, the V gene TRBV18; no reliable D call. In germline, CDR1 is KGHSH, CDR2 LQKENI. The V end lost 3 bases, the J end lost 1 base, and 12 bases lay between the germline ends. This CDR3 has 16 residues. The CDR3 protein is CASSPVRDGTNEKLFF. The CDR3 nucleotides are TGTGCCAGCTCACCCGTGAGGGATGGAACTAATGAAAAACTGTTTTTT.

Only a few counts were recorded for this clone. The gene calls are TRBV4-1 and TRBJ2-7; D unresolved. CDR1 is MGHRA and CDR2 is YSYEKL in the germline V gene. The CDR3 has 15 amino acids. V was trimmed by 0 bases and J by 2 bases, leaving 11 bases between them. The CDR3 protein is CASSQEHPNTYEQYF. The CDR3 DNA reads as TGCGCCAGCAGCCAAGAACACCCCAACACCTACGAGCAGTACTTC.

CDR3 region: CASSPRTSGGGYNEQFF. The CDR3 DNA is TGCGCCAGCAGCCCTCGGACTAGCGGGGGGGGATACAATGAGCAGTTCTTC. The rearrangement uses TRBV4-1 and TRBJ2-1; 15 bases fit TRBD2. Germline lookup yields CDR1 MGHRA and CDR2 YSYEKL. This CDR3 contains 17 residues. V was clipped by 4 bases and J by 4 bases; unmatched bases: 5.

The chain recombines TRBV25-1 with TRBJ2-7; TRBD1 matches at 9 bases. Per the germline V gene, CDR1 is MGHDK and CDR2 is SYGVNS. The CDR3 spans 15 residues. V was pared by 2 bases and J by 4 bases, with 6 bases of the junction left unmatched. The CDR3 DNA sequence: TGTGCCAGCAGTGAACGAGGGACAGGGAAGTACGAGCAGTACTTC. Its protein product is CASSERGTGKYEQYF.

The rearrangement links TRBV6-4 to TRBJ2-2, with 7 bases identical to TRBD1. The germline V gene encodes CDR1 MRHNA and CDR2 SNTAGT. The CDR3 has 14 residues. The V and J ends lost 4 bases and 5 bases, in that order; junction bases with no gene match: 4. Here the CDR3 reads CASSVQGDTGELFF. The CDR3 DNA reads as TGTGCCAGCAGTGTCCAGGGGGATACCGGGGAGCTGTTTTTT.

The V call is TRBV7-2, the J call TRBJ1-4; possibly TRBD1 for D (6 bases). V was cut by 5 bases and J by 2 bases, with 15 bases left in between. The V gene's germline CDR1 is SGHTA and CDR2 FQGNSA. The CDR3 runs 16 residues. The CDR3, as DNA: TGTGCCAGCAGCGAAGACACAGGGCCGACTAATGAAAAACTGTTTTTT. Translated: CASSEDTGPTNEKLFF.

This clone turned up a few times. The rearrangement uses TRBV6-4 and TRBJ2-6; 9 positions agree with TRBD1. Germline V CDR1 and CDR2: MRHNA, SNTAGT. V lost 3 bases, J lost 0 bases, and 0 bases stayed unmatched. CDR3 size: 16 residues. For the CDR3, the DNA is TGTGCCAGCAGTGAGACAGGGGGCTCTGGGGCCAACGTCCTGACTTTC. It codes for CASSETGGSGANVLTF.